The T cell receptor (beta chain) described here comes from a study of cytomegalovirus exposure and HLA in healthy donors. Findings and limits, study-wide: In vitro work confirmed that a few CMV-associated chains recognize CMV antigens. Presence/absence analysis assumed near-uniform sequencing depth across donors.

The PCR contained 60 Vbeta and 13 Jbeta primers. Sequencing used immunoSEQ multiplex PCR; TCRdb keeps in-frame clones, though not all of them. This sample has 200,000 to 250,000 clones, with approximately 79% found just once. On this clone itself: No antigen is known for it.

Germline values: CDR1 MNHNS, CDR2 SASEGT. V lost 8 bases, J lost 4 bases, and 10 bases stayed unmatched. The length of the CDR3 is 15 residues. The receptor's source is a man between 45 and 60 years old in good health and CMV-seronegative. The J gene is TRBJ1-1, the V gene TRBV6-1; 10 bases match TRBD1. The sequenced material came from PBMCs. The DNA of the CDR3 is TGTGCCAGCCGTCCCGGGACAGGGGCGGTCACTGAAGCTTTCTTT. Its translation: CASRPGTGAVTEAFF.